Here is one TCR beta chain with its context. These data originate in a study of blood T cell repertoires in COVID-19. In the study overall: Whether acute or convalescent, the COVID-19 samples came from the United States, Italy and Spain. T cells, B-cell-depleted T cells, or PBMCs supplied cDNA or gDNA.

CDR1 SGHKS and CDR2 YYEKEE come from the germline V gene (reference sequence). The length of the CDR3 is 16 residues. V was trimmed by 2 bases and J by 2 bases, leaving 14 bases between them. Per the authors' pipeline: Nucleated cell number was recorded as an estimate derived from reference gene primer amplification. Only in-frame clones appear in the TCRdb table, and some are missing; sequencing was by immunoSEQ multiplex PCR. D and trimming come from the DNA, and the V and J calls and clone size come from that table. The repertoire has 200,000 to 250,000 clones, approximately 91% of them found once; the top ten carry 2.7%.

The rearrangement uses TRBV5-5 and TRBJ1-5; a weak D match, TRBD1 (6 bases). The receptor was derived from a woman aged 60-75 years with acute or convalescent COVID-19. Sequences were obtained from peripheral blood. CDR3: CASSFSGGLGNQPQHF. For the CDR3, the DNA is TGTGCCAGCAGCTTCTCCGGGGGGCTAGGCAATCAGCCCCAGCATTTT. Full variable domain (rest looked up from reference TRBV5-5 and TRBJ1-5): DAGVTQSPTHLIKTRGQQVTLRCSPISGHKSVSWYQQVLGQGPQFIFQYYEKEERGRGNFPDRFSARQFPNYSSELNVNALLLGDSALYLCASSFSGGLGNQPQHFGDGTRLSIL.